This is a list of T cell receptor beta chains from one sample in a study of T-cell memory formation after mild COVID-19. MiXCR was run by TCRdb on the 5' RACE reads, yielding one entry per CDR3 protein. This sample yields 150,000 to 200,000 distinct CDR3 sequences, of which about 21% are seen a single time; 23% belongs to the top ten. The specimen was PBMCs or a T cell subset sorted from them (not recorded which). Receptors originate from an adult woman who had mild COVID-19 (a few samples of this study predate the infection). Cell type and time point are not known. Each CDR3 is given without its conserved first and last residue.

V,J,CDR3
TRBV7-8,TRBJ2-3,ASRRSSGSWTDTQY
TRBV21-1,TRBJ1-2,ASNPTTVYGYT
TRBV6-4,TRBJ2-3,ASSDGQGGGTDTQY
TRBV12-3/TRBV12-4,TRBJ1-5,ASSLHLNQPQH
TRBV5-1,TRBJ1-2,ASKRQGDNYGYT
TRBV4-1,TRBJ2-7,ASSLEGRGGVSYEQY
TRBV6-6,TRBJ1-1,ASSQPGDLNTEAF
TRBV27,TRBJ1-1,ASTPAVGGSTEAF
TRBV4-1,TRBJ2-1,ASSQDPGEQF
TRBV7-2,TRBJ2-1,ASSHAWEVNKNEQF
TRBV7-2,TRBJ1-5,ASSLVLYSNQPQH
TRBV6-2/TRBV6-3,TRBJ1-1,ASSYGGDGTEAF
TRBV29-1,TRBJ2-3,SVEELQIGADTQY
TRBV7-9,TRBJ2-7,ASSQYNRGEQY
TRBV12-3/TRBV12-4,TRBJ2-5,ASSLEFPGGIIQETQY
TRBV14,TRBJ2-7,ASSQEGPTPRHEQY
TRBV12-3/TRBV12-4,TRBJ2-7,ASSLRDSTYEQY
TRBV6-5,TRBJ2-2,ASRGGQGAGELF
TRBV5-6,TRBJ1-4,ASSLSTDQGGNEKLF
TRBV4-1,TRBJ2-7,ASSQGDGTGQY